A selection of T cell receptor beta chains follows, all from one sample in a study of neoadjuvant nivolumab and ipilimumab in lung cancer. Method: immunoSEQ multiplex PCR; TCRdb's copy keeps in-frame clones and lacks some. The profile shows under 20,000 clones, 87% of them singletons. Sequencing was performed on peripheral blood, taken before neoadjuvant nivolumab, alone or with ipilimumab. Receptors originate from an adult with non-small cell lung cancer. Both conserved end residues are part of each CDR3. Each record gives: clone size, V gene, J gene, D gene, CDR3 protein, CDR3 DNA. The D gene is left open where the match is weak. Where a row states a size, it is once, few, many or the class of an expanded clone; other rows omit it.

.	TRBV30	TRBJ2-2	.	CAWAAGAPGGTGELFF	TGTGCCTGGGCCGCGGGGGCCCCTGGCGGGACCGGGGAGCTGTTTTTT
.	TRBV29-1	TRBJ1-1	.	CSVNSQMNTEAFF	TGCAGCGTCAACAGCCAAATGAACACTGAAGCTTTCTTT
.	TRBV18	TRBJ2-7	.	CASSPTPGGGAYEQYF	TGTGCCAGCTCACCTACCCCAGGTGGTGGGGCCTACGAGCAGTACTTC
.	TRBV30	TRBJ2-7	.	CAWTDSYEQYF	TGTGCCTGGACCGACTCCTACGAGCAGTACTTC
once	TRBV11-1	TRBJ2-3	TRBD1	CASSSGLPRTGGTDTQYF	TGTGCCAGCAGCTCGGGATTGCCCCGGACAGGGGGGACAGATACGCAGTATTTT
.	TRBV4-3	TRBJ1-2	.	CASSQDSSGYGYTF	TGCGCCAGCAGCCAAGACAGCTCGGGCTATGGCTACACCTTC
.	TRBV4-1	TRBJ2-7	TRBD2	CASSPIAGGAYEQYF	TGCGCCAGCAGCCCCATAGCGGGAGGGGCCTACGAGCAGTACTTC
once	TRBV6-1	TRBJ2-7	.	CASTRPATYEQYF	TGTGCCAGCACCCGCCCAGCAACCTACGAGCAGTACTTC
.	TRBV6-6	TRBJ1-2	.	CASRQGNYGYTF	TGTGCCAGCAGACAGGGAAACTATGGCTACACCTTC
.	TRBV6-5	TRBJ1-2	TRBD1	CASTPRAGGGYGYTF	TGTGCCAGCACCCCACGGGCAGGGGGGGGCTATGGCTACACCTTC
few	TRBV10-3	TRBJ1-2	.	CAIRPGGYGYTF	TGTGCCATCCGGCCGGGAGGTTATGGCTACACCTTC
.	TRBV7-2	TRBJ1-2	TRBD1	CASSVGQVNYGYTF	TGTGCCAGCAGCGTAGGACAGGTCAACTATGGCTACACCTTC
.	TRBV6-4	TRBJ2-3	.	CASSEGATDTQYF	TGTGCCAGCAGTGAGGGGGCCACAGATACGCAGTATTTT
few	TRBV13	TRBJ2-1	.	CASSLEVDSTGEQFF	TGTGCCAGCAGCTTAGAGGTGGATTCTACAGGTGAGCAGTTCTTC
.	TRBV9	TRBJ2-5	TRBD2	CASSLGGGKETQYF	TGTGCCAGCAGCCTAGGCGGGGGGAAAGAGACCCAGTACTTC
.	TRBV5-1	TRBJ2-6	.	CASSVTVNSGANVLTF	TGCGCCAGCAGCGTGACGGTAAACTCTGGGGCCAACGTCCTGACTTTC
.	TRBV6-6	TRBJ2-5	.	CASKTSETQYF	TGTGCCAGCAAGACCTCGGAGACCCAGTACTTC
.	TRBV30	TRBJ2-5	.	CAWSGSKETQYF	TGTGCCTGGAGTGGGTCAAAAGAGACCCAGTACTTC
.	TRBV7-9	TRBJ2-2	TRBD2	CASSRTSGITGELFF	TGTGCCAGCAGCCGGACTAGCGGGATCACCGGGGAGCTGTTTTTT
.	TRBV7-9	TRBJ2-2	.	CASSLGTGELFF	TGTGCCAGCAGCTTGGGCACCGGGGAGCTGTTTTTT
.	TRBV7-9	TRBJ1-1	.	CASGRAGADTEAFF	TGTGCCAGCGGGAGGGCAGGGGCGGACACTGAAGCTTTCTTT
.	TRBV6-5	TRBJ2-7	.	CASSNTGNSYEQYF	TGTGCCAGCAGCAATACAGGGAACTCCTACGAGCAGTACTTC
few	TRBV2	TRBJ2-7	.	CASNLGRRYYEQYF	TGTGCCAGCAACTTAGGGCGGAGATACTACGAGCAGTACTTC
.	TRBV5-1	TRBJ2-3	.	CASSLAMTSTDTQYF	TGCGCCAGCAGCTTGGCAATGACTAGTACAGATACGCAGTATTTT
.	TRBV30	TRBJ1-2	.	CAWRSGRYYGYTF	TGTGCCTGGAGGTCTGGCAGATACTATGGCTACACCTTC
.	TRBV29-1	TRBJ1-2	.	CSVDQGSGGYTF	TGCAGCGTTGACCAGGGATCGGGCGGCTACACCTTC
.	TRBV11-2	TRBJ1-3	.	CASSPPGSNTIYF	TGTGCCAGCAGCCCTCCAGGGTCGAACACCATATATTTT
few	TRBV20-1	TRBJ1-1	.	CSAIRGEAFF	TGCAGTGCTATTCGGGGAGAAGCTTTCTTT
.	TRBV5-6	TRBJ2-1	.	CASSLDPQTGYNEQFF	TGTGCCAGCAGCTTGGACCCTCAGACAGGCTACAATGAGCAGTTCTTC
.	TRBV5-1	TRBJ2-4	.	CASSQGQIAKNIQYF	TGCGCCAGCAGCCAAGGACAGATAGCCAAAAACATTCAGTACTTC
.	TRBV27	TRBJ1-2	TRBD1	CASSHRGLGGYTF	TGTGCCAGCAGCCACAGGGGGCTTGGTGGCTACACCTTC
.	TRBV30	TRBJ2-2	.	CAWSPTRELFF	TGTGCCTGGAGCCCTACTCGGGAGCTGTTTTTT
.	TRBV19	TRBJ1-1	TRBD1	CASSDRGRNTEAFF	TGTGCCAGTAGTGACAGGGGGCGGAACACTGAAGCTTTCTTT
.	TRBV30	TRBJ2-3	TRBD1	CAWSTGGFTDTQYF	TGTGCCTGGTCGACAGGGGGCTTCACAGATACGCAGTATTTT
.	TRBV6-5	TRBJ2-7	TRBD2	CASSKLAGGGEQYF	TGTGCCAGCAGTAAGCTAGCGGGAGGGGGGGAGCAGTACTTC
.	TRBV9	TRBJ2-7	TRBD2	CASSPTMGAGGSYEQYF	TGTGCCAGCAGCCCAACGATGGGGGCGGGAGGCTCCTACGAGCAGTACTTC
.	TRBV18	TRBJ1-2	TRBD1	CASSDRAHYGYTF	TGTGCCAGCTCTGACAGGGCCCACTATGGCTACACCTTC
once	TRBV2	TRBJ1-4	.	CASSDGGATNEKLFF	TGTGCCAGCAGTGATGGCGGGGCAACTAATGAAAAACTGTTTTTT
.	TRBV29-1	TRBJ1-1	.	CSVDLGPLSEAFF	TGCAGCGTTGATCTGGGTCCCCTTTCTGAAGCTTTCTTT
.	TRBV10-2	TRBJ2-3	TRBD2	CASSVSAGGLADTQYF	TGCGCCAGCAGTGTATCAGCGGGAGGGTTGGCAGATACGCAGTATTTT
.	TRBV11-2	TRBJ2-7	TRBD1	CASSLEGGLGYEQYF	TGTGCCAGCAGCTTAGAAGGGGGCTTGGGGTACGAGCAGTACTTC
.	TRBV7-8	TRBJ2-7	TRBD2	CASSLGASGTNKYF	TGTGCCAGCAGCTTAGGAGCTAGCGGGACAAATAAGTACTTC
.	TRBV6-6	TRBJ1-2	.	CASSLTLDTNYGYTF	TGTGCCAGCAGTCTCACCTTGGACACAAACTATGGCTACACCTTC
few	TRBV6-6	TRBJ2-1	.	CASSSQAPYNEQFF	TGTGCCAGCAGTTCCCAGGCGCCCTACAATGAGCAGTTCTTC
.	TRBV20-1	TRBJ2-1	.	CSAFTGSVQFF	TGCAGTGCTTTTACCGGGTCCGTGCAGTTCTTC
once	TRBV6-6	TRBJ2-2	.	CASSYVRGSTGELFF	TGTGCCAGCAGTTACGTGCGAGGAAGTACCGGGGAGCTGTTTTTT
.	TRBV18	TRBJ2-5	.	CASSTHETQYF	TGTGCCAGCTCAACACATGAGACCCAGTACTTC
.	TRBV4-1	TRBJ2-7	TRBD2	CASSQGDYNVEQYF	TGCGCCAGCAGCCAAGGGGACTATAATGTCGAGCAGTACTTC
.	TRBV7-9	TRBJ2-3	TRBD2	CASSPPSGINTQYF	TGTGCCAGCAGCCCCCCTAGCGGGATAAATACGCAGTATTTT
.	TRBV6-6	TRBJ2-7	.	CASTITGGVHREQYF	TGTGCCAGCACCATAACTGGCGGCGTTCATAGGGAGCAGTACTTC
.	TRBV6-5	TRBJ2-4	.	CASRGGNIQYF	TGTGCCTCCAGGGGGGGGAACATTCAGTACTTC